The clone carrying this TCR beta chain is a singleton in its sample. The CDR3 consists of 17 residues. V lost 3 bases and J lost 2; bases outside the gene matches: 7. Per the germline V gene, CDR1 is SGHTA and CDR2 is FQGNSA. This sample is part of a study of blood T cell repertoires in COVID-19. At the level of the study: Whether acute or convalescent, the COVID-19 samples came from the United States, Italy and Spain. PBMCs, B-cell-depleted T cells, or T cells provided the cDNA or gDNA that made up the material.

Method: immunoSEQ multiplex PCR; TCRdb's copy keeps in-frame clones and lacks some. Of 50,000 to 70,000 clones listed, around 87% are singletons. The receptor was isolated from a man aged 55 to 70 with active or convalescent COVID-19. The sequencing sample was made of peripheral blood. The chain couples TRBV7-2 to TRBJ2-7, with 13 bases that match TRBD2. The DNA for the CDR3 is TGTGCCAGCAGCTTCGGACTAGCGGGGGTGAAGCCCTACGAGCAGTACTTC. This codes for CASSFGLAGVKPYEQYF. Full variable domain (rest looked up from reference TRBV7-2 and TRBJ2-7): GAGVSQSPSNKVTEKGKDVELRCDPISGHTALYWYRQSLGQGLEFLIYFQGNSAPDKSGLPSDRFSAERTGGSVSTLTIQRTQQEDSAVYLCASSFGLAGVKPYEQYFGPGTRLTVT.